This T cell receptor (beta chain) emerged from a study of human T cells and chemical hapten exposure. TCRdb re-called the RACE reads with MiXCR, one entry per CDR3 protein. The table includes around 190,000 distinct CDR3 sequences, 20% to 25% detected once. Indicated time point: patch test 1, 2 weeks after DPC sensitization. Regarding treatment: therapeutic diphenylcyclopropenone sensitization with weekly scalp DPC. The receptor was isolated from a woman in her forties or fifties with alopecia areata. Some clones in this sample may be carry-over from other donors' samples. The starting material was whole blood, obtained in connection with sensitization to the hapten diphenylcyclopropenone (DPC).

As DNA, the CDR3 is TGTGCCAGTAGTATCGGAAGCGGAGCCGGCAATGAGCAGTTCTTC. Its translation: CASSIGSGAGNEQFF. The chain is built from TRBV19 and TRBJ2-1, with TRBD2 as a possible D gene (5 bases). The CDR3 is 15 residues long. The V gene lost 3 bases and the J gene lost 6 bases, with 15 bases spanning the gap. CDR1 and CDR2 (germline): LNHDA, SQIVND (reference sequence).